The 11 T cell receptor beta chains reported below all come from one sample, sequenced in a study of blood T cell repertoires in COVID-19. The data were produced by immunoSEQ multiplex PCR, yet TCRdb's version contains in-frame clones alone and is incomplete. The repertoire includes roughly 180,000 clones, 60% to 80% of them detected once, and approximately 15% sits in the top ten. The specimen was PBMCs or T cells enriched from blood (not recorded which). The receptors come from a man aged 60 to 69 who had been exposed to COVID-19.

This clone was detected only a few times. The chain couples TRBV28 to TRBJ1-3, with a weak D call TRBD1 (5 bases). The length of the CDR3 is 17 residues. The V gene lost 5 bases and the J gene lost 0 bases, with 17 bases spanning the gap. The germline V gene has CDR1 MDHEN and CDR2 SYDVKM. CDR3: CASSATEGTFSGNTIYF. The CDR3 DNA is TGTGCCAGCAGTGCTACGGAGGGGACGTTCTCTGGAAACACCATATATTTT.

The chain joins TRBV9 to TRBJ2-7, with a weak D call TRBD2 (7 bases). This CDR3 comprises 16 residues. Germline V gives CDR1 SGDLS, CDR2 YYNGEE. Trimming shortened V by 4 bases and J by 3 bases, and 20 bases separated the two germline ends. The CDR3 bases are TGTGCCAGCAGCCTGGGGGCCTCAAGCGGGGACTACGAGCAGTACTTC. It codes for CASSLGASSGDYEQYF.

With regard to this clone: This sample includes further DNA sequences coding for the same CDR3. V gene TRBV9 combines with J gene TRBJ2-7; 11 positions match TRBD2. The ends lost 0 bases at V and 6 bases at J; junction bases unmatched: 5. Germline values: CDR1 SGDLS, CDR2 YYNGEE. The CDR3 runs 15 residues. The CDR3 sequence: CASSVGTSGSFEQYF. The CDR3 bases are TGTGCCAGCAGCGTAGGTACTAGCGGGAGTTTCGAGCAGTACTTC.

This clone was counted a few times. V usage is TRBV27 and J usage is TRBJ2-6, with a tentative D call TRBD2 (5 bases). Germline-derived CDR1 and CDR2 are MNHEY and SMNVEV (reference sequence). V was cut by 4 bases and J by 2 bases, with 15 bases left in between. The CDR3 totals 17 residues. The CDR3: CASSSYTAGAGANVLTF. DNA of the CDR3: TGTGCCAGCAGTTCCTATACAGCCGGGGCTGGGGCCAACGTCCTGACTTTC. The whole variable domain, remainder taken from reference TRBV27 and TRBJ2-6, is EAQVTQNPRYLITVTGKKLTVTCSQNMNHEYMSWYRQDPGLGLRQIYYSMNVEVTDKGDVPEGYKVSRKEKRNFPLILESPSPNQTSLYFCASSSYTAGAGANVLTFGAGSRLTVL.

As DNA, the CDR3 is TGTGCCAGCAGATCCCTAGCGGGAGGGCTGTACGAGCAGTACTTC. Its translation is CASRSLAGGLYEQYF. This chain connects TRBV6-5 to TRBJ2-7, with TRBD2 matching 12 bases. This CDR3 has 15 residues. V gave up 6 bases and J gave up 4 bases; unmatched junction bases: 7. The V gene's germline CDR1 is MNHEY and CDR2 SVGAGI.

Only a few counts were recorded for this clone. The CDR3 here is CASRVVLADYNEQFF. In nucleotides, the CDR3 is TGCGCCAGCAGAGTCGTCCTAGCGGACTACAATGAGCAGTTCTTC. The genes are TRBV5-1 and TRBJ2-1; TRBD2 aligns across 7 bases. Germline V gives CDR1 SGHRS, CDR2 YFSETQ. V shed 5 bases and J 3 bases; nucleotides not matched to a gene: 8. The CDR3 has 15 residues.

This sequence joins TRBV9 and TRBJ2-4, with TRBD2 as a possible D gene (5 bases). The V gene lost 3 bases and the J gene lost 7 bases, with 23 bases spanning the gap. CDR1 is SGDLS, CDR2 YYNGEE, per germline. The CDR3 is made up of 17 amino acids. In nucleotides, the CDR3 is TGTGCCAGCAGCGCCAACCCCGCGGGTCACTCCATGAACATTCAGTACTTC. Protein sequence: CASSANPAGHSMNIQYF.

V usage is TRBV5-6 and J usage is TRBJ2-1, with D uncertain. The ends were cut back, 0 bases at V and 7 bases at J, with 5 bases in the middle. The CDR3 is 12 residues long. CDR1 SGHDT and CDR2 YYEEEE come from the germline V gene. CDR3 region: CASSLGPNEQFF. CDR3 coding DNA: TGTGCCAGCAGCTTGGGGCCGAATGAGCAGTTCTTC.

The gene calls are TRBV19 and TRBJ2-1, with 9 positions matching TRBD2. Trimming removed 4 bases from V and 7 bases from J; junction bases left unmatched: 8. There are 15 residues in the CDR3. Germline lookup yields CDR1 LNHDA and CDR2 SQIVND (reference sequence). CDR3 sequence: CASSRGSGRLNEQFF. CDR3 DNA: TGTGCCAGTAGTAGGGGGAGCGGGAGGTTGAATGAGCAGTTCTTC.

The V and J genes are TRBV2 and TRBJ1-1; no clear D. Trimming removed 2 bases from V and 0 bases from J, with 10 bases in between. Germline V gene data show CDR1 as SNHLY and CDR2 as FYNNEI. The CDR3 has 15 amino acids. CDR3 sequence: CASSELVRLNTEAFF. In DNA form, the CDR3 reads TGTGCCAGCAGTGAATTGGTCCGGTTGAACACTGAAGCTTTCTTT.

The genes are TRBV15 and TRBJ1-2; no clear D gene. With 1 base removed from V and 3 bases from J, the gap between germline ends came to 3 bases. The germline V gene has CDR1 LNHNV and CDR2 YYDKDF (reference sequence). This CDR3 has 12 residues. CDR3 loop: CATSRVDYGYTF. CDR3 coding DNA: TGTGCCACCAGCAGAGTAGACTATGGCTACACCTTC.